This T cell receptor beta chain emerged from a study of T cell repertoires in ileal Crohn's disease (dated by TCRdb to the late 2010s). Concerning the study at large: Median disease duration was around eight years, and 35% of patients were identified as active smokers at the time of surgery. Every patient underwent surgery because of a complication, which was stricturing disease in roughly 60% of cases and penetrating disease in about 39%. About half of the patients received postoperative therapy: about 10 received thiopurines and 18 received anti-TNF agents. The M6 samples were biopsies of the neoterminal ileum collected during postoperative colonoscopy. The TCR repertoire was analysed in about 55 patients with Crohn's disease drawn from a prospective multicentre cohort. The study ran alongside a multicentre cohort designed to identify predictors of early endoscopic recurrence after ileocolonic resection. A Rutgeerts score higher than i0 was the definition used for endoscopic postoperative recurrence. The study sequenced roughly 170 mucosal samples from some 62 patients, taken at several locations on the surgical specimen and at postoperative endoscopy. General study outcomes and caveats: Postoperative endoscopy timing varied within the first year after surgery, with a median delay of about 7.3 months. Higher high-frequency clone percentages at surgery were associated with endoscopic recurrence; all patients with clonality above 26.8% (18/57) had recurrence. More high-frequency clones were carried by sorted CD8 T cells than by CD4 T cells, suggesting that mucosal expansions were mainly CD8. Patients who were active smokers at surgery had a significantly higher proportion of clonal expansions than non-smokers (around 26% vs 18%, p=0.02). Only a subgroup of patients, of unstated size, had mucosal CD4 and CD8 T cells sorted and sequenced.

Roughly 500 nanograms of biopsy DNA per sample were submitted for commercial TCRB immunosequencing. CDR3 regions were amplified from genomic DNA by Adaptive Biotechnology using a two-step, amplification bias-controlled multiplex PCR. In the first PCR, primers covered every V and J gene segment, and in the second PCR, barcodes and Illumina adapters were added. An Illumina instrument was used to sequence the CDR3 libraries. Turning to the authors' computational methods: The analysis drew on both the pipelines supplied by the vendor and custom analysis of the raw data in R/Bioconductor running R version 3.3.0. Clonality, ranging from 0 to 1, was calculated as the inverse of the normalised Shannon entropy of all productive clones. The repertoire share taken up by the top 100 clones defined high-frequency clones, and only clones that passed a 95% confidence test were kept. Overlap between samples was measured with the Morisita-Horn index, while repertoire diversity was measured with the Simpson index. TCRdb stores this immuneACCESS table with in-frame sequences only. Part of the clones is absent; in the studies checked, under half of the shortfall reflects unresolved V genes, and no reason is known for the rest. Clone size and the V and J calls come from that table; the DNA yielded D and trimming. Across this sample there are roughly 9,200 clones, with roughly 85% seen only once. The ten top clones hold around 17% of the sample.

A remark on this clone: No cognate antigen has been identified for it. No base quality information exists; no much larger clone differs at one position.

The time point label of this sample denotes: neoterminal ileum biopsy at postoperative endoscopy, about 6 months after surgery. To be eligible, patients had to be adults with ileal or ileocolonic Crohn's disease and an indication for ileocolonic resection. Whole ileal mucosal biopsies were kept frozen at -80 degrees C prior to DNA extraction. A TRizol-based method was used to extract genomic DNA from the frozen whole biopsies, and the DNA was quantified with a NanoDrop 2000 spectrophotometer. The germline V gene specifies SGHTA as CDR1 and FQGTGA as CDR2. Deletion took 4 bases off V and 6 bases off J, with a span of 22 bases between the germline ends. The CDR3 measures 17 amino acids from cysteine to phenylalanine. Kept here is only the CDR3 DNA, which spans 51 bases and is read in frame from base 1.

The rearrangement joined TRBV7-3 to TRBJ1-5, with a tentative D gene TRBD1 over 5 matching bases. What was sequenced was ileal tissue. The source of this sequence is an adult with Crohn's disease. CDR3 loop: CASSSLGGKGKVQPQHF. The nucleotide sequence is given as TGTGCCAGCAGCTCCCTGGGGGGTAAAGGAAAGGTTCAGCCCCAGCATTTT.